These T cell receptor beta chains were read from a single sample in a study of T-cell memory formation after mild COVID-19. TCRdb fed the 5' RACE reads into MiXCR, producing one record per CDR3 protein. This sample yields some 320,000 distinct CDR3 sequences, of which roughly 13% are seen a single time; roughly a fifth belongs to the top ten. Material for sequencing was PBMCs or a T cell subset sorted from them (not recorded which). These receptors all come from a man aged 18 to 35 who had mild COVID-19 (a few samples of this study predate the infection). Cell type and time point are not known. Both conserved end residues are part of each CDR3. The D gene is left open where the match is weak. Clone size, where shown, is once, few, many, or a class for clones that have expanded.

D: NA; size: NA; J: TRBJ2-7; V: TRBV7-2; DNA: TGTGCCAGCAGCTTAGGCAACAGCCCCTACGAGCAGTACTTC; CDR3: CASSLGNSPYEQYF
D: NA; size: many; J: TRBJ2-2; V: TRBV7-9; DNA: TGTGCCAGCAGCTTAGTCGGGGAGCTGTTTTTT; CDR3: CASSLVGELFF
D: TRBD1; size: NA; J: TRBJ2-3; V: TRBV13; DNA: TGTGCCAGCAGCCCACGGGCAGGGGGAAGGACAGATACGCAGTATTTT; CDR3: CASSPRAGGRTDTQYF
D: NA; size: once; J: TRBJ2-1; V: TRBV5-1; DNA: TGCGCCAGCAGCTTGGAACAGGGTAATGAGCAGTTCTTC; CDR3: CASSLEQGNEQFF
D: TRBD1; size: NA; J: TRBJ1-2; V: TRBV18; DNA: TGTGCCAGCTCACCACCGACAGGGGGAGGCGGTGGCTACACCTTC; CDR3: CASSPPTGGGGGYTF
D: TRBD1; size: few; J: TRBJ1-2; V: TRBV20-1; DNA: TGCAGTGCTAAACCCCCTACAGGGGTTGACTATGGCTACACCTTC; CDR3: CSAKPPTGVDYGYTF
D: NA; size: few; J: TRBJ2-3; V: TRBV7-2; DNA: TGTGCCAGCAGCTTGCCTCAAGGTAGCACAGATACGCAGTATTTT; CDR3: CASSLPQGSTDTQYF
D: TRBD2; size: few; J: TRBJ2-7; V: TRBV6-5; DNA: TGTGCCAGCACCTACAGGGCTAGCGGGGCCTACGAGCAGTACTTC; CDR3: CASTYRASGAYEQYF
D: TRBD2; size: NA; J: TRBJ2-1; V: TRBV20-1; DNA: TGCAGTGCTAGAGATGCGACTAGCGGCAATGAGCAGTTCTTC; CDR3: CSARDATSGNEQFF
D: TRBD1; size: few; J: TRBJ1-4; V: TRBV25-1; DNA: TGTGCTAGTTTAAGGGGGCGAGCAACTAATGAAAAACTGTTTTTT; CDR3: CASLRGRATNEKLFF
D: NA; size: few; J: TRBJ1-3; V: TRBV28; DNA: TGTGCCAGCATTTTTCGAAACACCATATATTTT; CDR3: CASIFRNTIYF
D: NA; size: NA; J: TRBJ2-3; V: TRBV6-5; DNA: TGTGCCAGCCAGGGGGGTGCTAGCGGGTGGACAGATACGCAGTATTTT; CDR3: CASQGGASGWTDTQYF
D: NA; size: few; J: TRBJ2-1; V: TRBV12-3/TRBV12-4; DNA: TGTGCCAGCAGTTTTTCTGGACTCGTAGAGCAGTTCTTC; CDR3: CASSFSGLVEQFF
D: TRBD2; size: NA; J: TRBJ2-2; V: TRBV27; DNA: TGTGCCAGCAGTCCCAGGCCCGGGACTAGCGGGGTATACGCGAACACCGGGGAGCTGTTTTTT; CDR3: CASSPRPGTSGVYANTGELFF
D: NA; size: few; J: TRBJ1-6; V: TRBV5-6; DNA: TGTGCCAGCAGCATCGGTTCCCCCTCTAATTCACCCCTCCACTTT; CDR3: CASSIGSPSNSPLHF
D: TRBD1; size: NA; J: TRBJ2-7; V: TRBV6-2/TRBV6-3; DNA: TGTGCCAGCAGTGACCAGGACAGGGGTTACGAGCAGTACTTC; CDR3: CASSDQDRGYEQYF
D: TRBD2; size: few; J: TRBJ2-1; V: TRBV5-1; DNA: TGCGCCAGCAGCTTTTTAGCGGGGACCTCCTACAATGAGCAGTTCTTC; CDR3: CASSFLAGTSYNEQFF
D: NA; size: few; J: TRBJ2-3; V: TRBV7-9; DNA: TGTGCCAGCAGCTACCTCGGACAGGATACGCAGTATTTT; CDR3: CASSYLGQDTQYF
D: NA; size: many; J: TRBJ1-5; V: TRBV12-3/TRBV12-4; DNA: TGTGCCAGCAGTGGCGGATGGGGGGATCAGCCCCAGCATTTT; CDR3: CASSGGWGDQPQHF
D: TRBD1; size: few; J: TRBJ2-7; V: TRBV6-5; DNA: TGTGCCAGCAGTTTCGATCCGGGACAGGCGTACGAGCAGTACTTC; CDR3: CASSFDPGQAYEQYF
D: NA; size: few; J: TRBJ2-7; V: TRBV9; DNA: TGTGCCAGCAGCGTAGGATATGGGGGCTGGTACGAGCAGTACTTC; CDR3: CASSVGYGGWYEQYF
D: NA; size: NA; J: TRBJ2-1; V: TRBV11-2; DNA: TGTGCCAGCAGCTTAAATTGGGGCCGAAATGAGCAGTTCTTC; CDR3: CASSLNWGRNEQFF
D: TRBD2; size: few; J: TRBJ2-5; V: TRBV4-3; DNA: TGCGCCAGCAGCCCCGGGGGTGGTAGCGGGGGGTTATTAGAGACCCAGTACTTC; CDR3: CASSPGGGSGGLLETQYF
D: TRBD1; size: NA; J: TRBJ2-1; V: TRBV7-9; DNA: TGTGCCAGCAGTCATACAGGGGATGAGCAGTTCTTC; CDR3: CASSHTGDEQFF
D: NA; size: few; J: TRBJ1-4; V: TRBV5-1; DNA: TGCGCCAGCAGCTTGGGGCAGGCGATAAACCGTGTACTGTTTTTT; CDR3: CASSLGQAINRVLFF
D: NA; size: many; J: TRBJ1-2; V: TRBV3-1; DNA: TGTGCCAGCAGCCATATCGACACCTTATACTATGGCTACACCTTC; CDR3: CASSHIDTLYYGYTF
D: TRBD2; size: many; J: TRBJ2-5; V: TRBV20-1; DNA: TGCAGTGCAGGCCGGGGGGGCCCCCAAGAGACCCAGTACTTC; CDR3: CSAGRGGPQETQYF
D: TRBD1; size: many; J: TRBJ1-2; V: TRBV18; DNA: TGTGCCAGCCTTGGGGACAGCGGTCCCTCTGGCTACACCTTC; CDR3: CASLGDSGPSGYTF
D: NA; size: NA; J: TRBJ1-4; V: TRBV19; DNA: TGTGCCAGTCGGGACGACCCATATGAAAAACTGTTTTTT; CDR3: CASRDDPYEKLFF
D: NA; size: NA; J: TRBJ1-1; V: TRBV30; DNA: TGTGCCTGGGGGGGATGGGGGGCTACTGAAGCTTTCTTT; CDR3: CAWGGWGATEAFF
D: NA; size: few; J: TRBJ1-2; V: TRBV7-8; DNA: TGTGCCAGCAGCCCCCGAAACGGGGGCTACACCTTC; CDR3: CASSPRNGGYTF
D: NA; size: NA; J: TRBJ1-5; V: TRBV12-3/TRBV12-4; DNA: TGTGCCAGCAGTCAATGGGAGACCCTCACTGCCCAGCATTTT; CDR3: CASSQWETLTAQHF
D: TRBD1; size: NA; J: TRBJ2-7; V: TRBV15; DNA: TGTGCCACCAGCAGTGCGGACAGGGAGTTTTCCTACGAGCAGTACTTC; CDR3: CATSSADREFSYEQYF
D: NA; size: NA; J: TRBJ2-5; V: TRBV5-1; DNA: TGCGCCAGCAGCTTGACTATGCGACAAGAGACCCAGTACTTC; CDR3: CASSLTMRQETQYF
D: TRBD1; size: NA; J: TRBJ2-2; V: TRBV5-1; DNA: TGCGCCAGCAGCGCGGAACAGGGGCACACCGGGGAGCTGTTTTTT; CDR3: CASSAEQGHTGELFF
D: NA; size: NA; J: TRBJ1-5; V: TRBV4-3; DNA: TGCGCCAGCAGCCGAGAGCGGACTAATCAGCCCCAGCATTTT; CDR3: CASSRERTNQPQHF
D: NA; size: NA; J: TRBJ2-5; V: TRBV6-5; DNA: TGTGCCAGCAGTTCGGTCGGGGTGGGTACCCAGTACTTC; CDR3: CASSSVGVGTQYF
D: TRBD1; size: few; J: TRBJ2-2; V: TRBV23-1; DNA: TGCGCCAGCAGTCAATCGTGGCAGGGGGTACCTGCGAACACCGGGGAGCTGTTTTTT; CDR3: CASSQSWQGVPANTGELFF
D: NA; size: NA; J: TRBJ1-1; V: TRBV20-1; DNA: TGCAGTGCTAGAGACGGGGGGGGTCCCGACGCTGAAGCTTTCTTT; CDR3: CSARDGGGPDAEAFF
D: NA; size: NA; J: TRBJ2-7; V: TRBV4-1; DNA: TGCGCCAGCAGCCAATCGACGGGCGAGCAGTACTTC; CDR3: CASSQSTGEQYF
D: NA; size: NA; J: TRBJ1-1; V: TRBV29-1; DNA: TGCAGCGTTGGGCTACCACTTACAAGGGCGGCTTTCTTT; CDR3: CSVGLPLTRAAFF
D: NA; size: NA; J: TRBJ1-2; V: TRBV6-5; DNA: TGTGCCAGCGGCGCAGGCTATGGCTACACCTTC; CDR3: CASGAGYGYTF
D: TRBD2; size: few; J: TRBJ2-5; V: TRBV5-1; DNA: TGCGCCAGCGTCGCCTCGGGGGGGGAGACCCAGTACTTC; CDR3: CASVASGGETQYF
D: NA; size: few; J: TRBJ2-1; V: TRBV18; DNA: TGTGCCAGCTCACCAGACGAAAGCTCCTACAATGAGCAGTTCTTC; CDR3: CASSPDESSYNEQFF
D: TRBD1; size: few; J: TRBJ2-7; V: TRBV4-1; DNA: TGCGCCAGCAGCCAAGTTTCCCTAATAGACAGGGGGAGGTACGAGCAGTACTTC; CDR3: CASSQVSLIDRGRYEQYF
D: NA; size: few; J: TRBJ2-1; V: TRBV20-1; DNA: TGCAGTGCCCCGACCTCCGGGTCCCCGCAATGGGAGCAGTTCTTC; CDR3: CSAPTSGSPQWEQFF
D: NA; size: NA; J: TRBJ1-5; V: TRBV2; DNA: TGTGCCAGCAGTGTACAAGGGCATCAGCCCCAGCATTTT; CDR3: CASSVQGHQPQHF
D: NA; size: few; J: TRBJ2-2; V: TRBV21-1; DNA: TGTGCCAGGACACCTAAGGGCGAGGAGGGAACCGGGGAGCTGTTTTTT; CDR3: CARTPKGEEGTGELFF
D: TRBD1; size: NA; J: TRBJ1-1; V: TRBV20-1; DNA: TGCAGTACGAACAGGGGTGGGTACACTGAAGCTTTCTTT; CDR3: CSTNRGGYTEAFF
D: TRBD2; size: NA; J: TRBJ2-2; V: TRBV20-1; DNA: TGCAGTGCTAGTGATATACTAGCGGGCGGGGAGCTGTTTTTT; CDR3: CSASDILAGGELFF
D: NA; size: few; J: TRBJ2-1; V: TRBV24-1; DNA: TGTGCCACCAGTGATTCAAGGGTACACTACAATGAGCAGTTCTTC; CDR3: CATSDSRVHYNEQFF
D: TRBD1; size: few; J: TRBJ2-7; V: TRBV5-1; DNA: TGCGCCAGCAGCTCCGTCTTTGGGACAGGGGGTCCCGAGCAGTACTTC; CDR3: CASSSVFGTGGPEQYF
D: NA; size: many; J: TRBJ2-2; V: TRBV4-1; DNA: TGCGCCAGCAGCCGGACGAGACAGGCCAACACCGGGGAGCTGTTTTTT; CDR3: CASSRTRQANTGELFF